This record covers a single T cell receptor (beta chain). The sample comes from a study of T cell responses to AZD1222 COVID-19 vaccine. Generated by immunoSEQ multiplex PCR, the TCRdb table keeps only in-frame clones and is missing some. The table shows some 130,000 clones, with more than 75% occurring only once. Germline V CDR1 and CDR2: SGHNT, YYREEE (reference sequence). Trimming removed 0 bases from V and 5 bases from J, with 14 bases in between. This CDR3 has 15 amino acids. The sequence was collected from an adult in good health. The specimen was peripheral blood, collected on day 0 of AZD1222 vaccination. The V and J genes are TRBV5-4 and TRBJ1-1, with D hard to call. For the CDR3, the DNA is TGTGCCAGCAGCTTGGGAGGGAATAAAGGTACTGAAGCTTTCTTT. Residues: CASSLGGNKGTEAFF.